This T cell receptor (beta chain) derives from a study of blood T cells in healthy people across ages. Across the study: Researchers report that template switching captured about one barcoded beta molecule per two T cells. Study conclusions and caveats: Long-lived donors carried more naive CD4+ cells and greater diversity than aged donors.

This clonotype was detected many times. Its target is not known. The authors ran a second PCR of roughly 6 to 12 cycles using a sample-barcoded 5' primer and a J-beta primer mix. TCRdb re-analysed the 5' RACE reads in MiXCR, keeping a single row per CDR3 protein. This table has 1,100,000 or so distinct CDR3 sequences, more than 40% appearing once. J lost 0 bases, V lost 2 bases, and 12 bases had no gene match. CDR1 and CDR2 from the germline V gene are MNHEY and SVGEGT. This CDR3 is 20 amino acids long. At least 5.5 micrograms of total RNA were extracted per sample. The sample consisted of blood. This sequence was found in a woman aged 60-70 years in good health. The J gene is TRBJ2-4, the V gene TRBV6-2 or TRBV6-3; 11 bases map to TRBD1. The CDR3 loop is CASSYSIRDRGGTAKNIQYF. The CDR3 nucleotides read TGTGCCAGCAGTTACAGCATCCGGGACAGGGGGGGAACAGCCAAAAACATTCAGTACTTC.